Reported below is one T cell receptor (beta chain). Its antigen is unknown. The data stem from a study of monozygotic twins with inflammatory bowel disease. Findings and caveats of the study: Repertoire similarity was not found to differ between concordant and discordant twins, possibly from limited power.

TCRdb reprocessed the 5' RACE reads and keeps a single row for each CDR3 protein, giving no DNA. In total, the table holds 300,000 to 350,000 distinct CDR3 sequences. This CDR3 comprises 16 residues. Looked up from germline, CDR1 is MNHEY and CDR2 is SVGAGI. Researchers isolated total RNA from whole blood without sorting T cells. The J gene is TRBJ1-6, the V gene TRBV6-5; there is no DNA to check the TCRdb D call of TRBD1. Sequencing used blood. The clonotype was recovered from a human donor with ulcerative colitis or Crohn's disease, or a healthy co-twin of an affected twin (not recorded which). CDR3: CASSYGGAALNSPLHF.